This TCR beta chain emerged from a study of T cell responses to AZD1222 COVID-19 vaccine. Whole-study findings and limits: Across the whole spike, CD4 TCRs peaked at regions 160-218 and 743-854. Among the donors, most were white British and more were female, and clonal diversity was possibly underestimated. With two AZD1222 doses given, Spike-specific TCR breadth and depth both rose.

Germline CDR1 and CDR2: SQVTM and ANQGSEA. The V end lost 4 bases, the J end lost 1 base, and 5 bases lay between the germline ends. The CDR3 runs 12 residues. In regard to this clone: Its antigen remains unknown.

Sequencing was performed with immunoSEQ multiplex PCR; in TCRdb, only in-frame clones are kept and a portion is missing. Of 150,000 to 200,000 clones in the sample, approximately 94% were seen once. The material was peripheral blood, obtained on day 0 of AZD1222 vaccination. The genes are TRBV29-1 and TRBJ1-5; D is unclear. The TCR comes from an adult in good health. The CDR3 sequence: CSVGMSNQPQHF. The CDR3 DNA reads TGCAGCGTTGGAATGAGCAATCAGCCCCAGCATTTT.